This TCR beta chain is from a study of regulatory T cells in long-lasting Graves disease. Study information: Over 5 years of antithyroid drugs with positive TSH receptor antibodies was taken to mean persistent Graves' disease. Study-wide results and limits: Persistent Graves' patients had lower TCR diversity than newly diagnosed ones.

The CDR3 length is 12 residues. V was pared by 6 bases and J by 0 bases, with 5 bases between. The germline gives CDR1 LNHDA, CDR2 SQIVND (reference sequence). This clonotype was counted only a few times. As yet, its antigen is unknown. Indicated time point: persistent/refractory GD, antithyroid drugs over 5 years with positive TRAb. Preparation of the TCR library used RNA extracted from PBMCs. The patient group derived from an endocrinology department in Xi'an, China. Peripheral blood, at approximately 10 milliliters, went into EDTA tubes. Through Arm-PCR of CDR3 regions and iRepertoire HTBI primers, TCR beta libraries were built. TCRdb reanalysed the multiplex PCR reads using MiXCR and keeps one entry per CDR3 protein. This sample has around 400,000 distinct CDR3 sequences, with roughly a quarter found just once.

The TCR originated in a female donor with Graves disease. The chain carries TRBV19 and TRBJ1-1; D is ambiguous. Sequencing used peripheral blood mononuclear cells (PBMCs), obtained when the disease was refractory, from a patient treated with antithyroid drugs. CDR3 in DNA: TGTGCCAGTAGACACATGAACACTGAAGCTTTCTTT. It is translated as CASRHMNTEAFF.